Reported below is one T cell receptor (beta chain). This clone's antigen is unknown. No much larger clone is present one base from it, and per-base qualities are unavailable. The germline V end is reduced by 5 bases and the J end by 3 bases; junction bases left unmatched: 7. Counted from cysteine to phenylalanine, this CDR3 has 15 amino acids. Just the 45-base CDR3 DNA is kept, in frame starting at base 1. CDR1 PRHDT and CDR2 FYEKMQ are derived from the germline V gene (reference sequence). The data originate from a study of cytomegalovirus exposure and HLA in healthy donors (dated by TCRdb to 2017 to 2019). Some background on the complete study: In an earlier analysis of some 610 of the donors, about 260 Gb of sequence data and 90 million to 120 million unique TCR beta sequences from about 179 million T cells were reported. An early release covering over 500 HLA-typed donors comprised approximately 300 gigabases of sequencing data and tens of millions of unique TCR sequences. Among the roughly 400 genotyped donors, about 85% belonged to the genetic ancestry cluster associated with self-reported Caucasian donors. The aim of the study was to test whether cataloging public T cell receptors could identify signatures of past pathogen exposure. Using immunosequencing, the study profiled T cell repertoires from 666 subjects and related those repertoires to cytomegalovirus serostatus. In addition to the first cohort of 650 to 800 subjects, a separate validation cohort of approximately 130 different subjects was used. The study combined high-throughput TCR immunosequencing, statistical association of individual TCRs with disease status, and machine learning to predict cytomegalovirus infection status. In a later analysis, previously published TCR beta repertoires from 550 to 750 donors were re-analyzed and high-resolution HLA genotyping was added so that TCR occurrence patterns could be studied. In the later analysis, no new phenotypic data were used to find candidate immune exposures; instead, reliance was placed on TCR beta sequences and their occurrence across donors. An earlier analysis of around 640 of the donors used high-throughput TCR beta sequencing to judge whether each TCR beta V gene segment behaved as functional or pseudogenic. Donor age, sex, ethnicity and CMV serostatus were compiled alongside the repertoire data. A later genetic analysis used genome-wide SNP genotypes for about 55% of the 666 donors, treating that subset as a discovery cohort. Every repertoire in the discovery cohort had been generated on one and the same sequencing platform. HLA typing covered class I and class II loci at four-digit resolution. Typing coverage differed by locus: A, B, C, DRB1 and DQB1 were typed in about 620-630 donors, DQA1 in around 500, DPA1 in nearly 610, and DPB1 in 450 to 480. Four or five DR-DQ haplotypes were handled as single units for association and clustering because linkage in the cohort was strong. Across under 500 genotyped donors of the cohort, an average of about 240,000 unique TCR beta nucleotide sequences per donor were sequenced, and 15% to 20% of those sequences were non-productive.

The method was the immunoSEQ multiplex PCR assay. A mixture of 60 forward primers for TCR Vbeta segments and 13 reverse primers for TCR Jbeta segments was used in the multiplex PCR. Amplification of the CDR3 region of rearranged TCR beta genes was performed with a multiplex PCR assay on genomic DNA. On the Illumina HiSeq System, the amplified TCR beta libraries were sequenced as 87-base-pair reads. The original pipeline was this. Across the roughly 670 repertoires, a later analysis counted tens of millions of unique TCR beta chains, approximately 10 million of which were shared by at least two donors. Raw reads were error-corrected and collapsed into unique sequences by a nearest-neighbor algorithm in which closely related sequences were merged to remove PCR and sequencing errors. CDR3 sequences were aligned to IMGT reference sequences to assign V, D and J gene segments. For a sequence to be retained, a match of at least six nucleotides was required to both a V gene segment and a J gene segment. Rearrangements were called productive when the CDR3 lacked stop codons and stayed in frame with V and J; all others were non-productive. Following IMGT convention, CDR3 was defined as the stretch from the second conserved V-encoded cysteine up to the conserved J-encoded phenylalanine. In an earlier analysis of 500 to 650 of the donors, sequences lacking an unambiguous match to a single V gene segment were excluded. An earlier analysis of about 590 of the donors classified V segments as functional when productive rearrangements were above 56.7% and as segregating when the standard deviation between donors was above 5%. A statistical classification framework was built for diagnosing cytomegalovirus status from the catalog of TCR beta chain sequences. In a later analysis, V and J genes were assigned by comparing TCR nucleotide sequences against IMGT/GENE-DB human TR gene sequences. The TCRdist pipeline was used in a later analysis to assign CDR3 sequences and most-parsimonious VDJ recombination scenarios. A later analysis defined each TCR beta chain by its CDR3 amino acid sequence plus V-gene family, and excluded reads lacking a unique V-gene family. To address suspected cross-contamination and a sequencing artifact, a later analysis removed a few hundred highly shared, low-generation-probability nucleotide sequences. A later analysis calculated a clonal expansion index for each public chain from normalized within-repertoire ranks of inferred template counts. In a later analysis, generation probabilities were computed with a VDJ recombination model fitted to out-of-frame rearrangements, and the resulting probabilities were checked against IGoR. Hypergeometric tests were used in a later analysis to score TCR-TCR, TCR-HLA and TCR-CMV co-occurrence, with a repertoire-size bias correction applied to the TCR pairs. False discovery rates were estimated in a later analysis by permuting HLA or CMV assignments 20 times. In a later analysis, co-occurring TCRs were grouped using DBSCAN, with TCRdist sequence similarity added in when clustering inside HLA-allele-positive subsets. Repertoires with fewer than 30,000 or more than 120,000 public chains, plus five repertoires with anomalous nucleotide sharing, were excluded from co-occurrence clustering. TCRdb carries this immuneACCESS record with in-frame sequences only. Its versions omit some clonotypes, under half of them owing to an unresolved V gene in the studies checked, with the rest unexplained. From that table come the V and J calls and clone size; the DNA was used to work out D and trimming. The sample contains around 100,000 clones, more than 65% of them found a single time. Over 4% of the sample rests with the top ten.

In total, 666 healthy bone marrow donors made up the cohort. At the time of sampling, every cohort member was nominally healthy, though immune exposures that went unrecorded were likely present. The donor was CMV seropositive and belonged to the group of 250 to 350 seropositive cohort members. Each donor provided a peripheral blood sample, and peripheral blood mononuclear cells were used for TCR beta sequencing. Genomic DNA extraction from the blood cell samples was performed with the Qiagen DNeasy Blood Extraction Kit. The study at large found these results: According to a later analysis, parvovirus B19, influenza, CMV and Epstein-Barr virus appeared linked to several top co-occurrence clusters. The authors suggested that the approach could potentially be extended to other disease states and immunological phenotypes. A further reported finding was that TCR beta sequences accurately predicted the HLA-A and HLA-B alleles for most subjects in the first cohort. In a later analysis, most CMV-associated TCR beta chains were found to appear HLA-restricted, with HLA associations seemingly driven largely by CMV exposure. In a later analysis, HLA-associated TCR beta chains were found to be more clonally expanded and to have lower generation probabilities than equally common non-associated chains. The only immune exposure information available for the cohort was CMV serostatus. The classifier was reported to diagnose cytomegalovirus status with high specificity and sensitivity in both the original and validation cohorts. Linkage disequilibrium might explain the correlated functional status among segregating V segments, but an unknown experimental factor could not be ruled out. Assigning TCR associations to individual alleles was difficult when HLA alleles, especially DR and DQ, strongly co-occurred. Some IMGT-functional V segments, including TRBV6-2 and TRBV6-3, could not be distinguished by the 87-base-pair reads and were therefore excluded. Because HLA typing was unavailable for some donors at each locus, only the typed subset was used in association tests. A later analysis associated about 17,000 TCR beta sequences with specific HLA alleles at a false discovery rate of 0.05. According to a later genetic analysis, donors in an Asian-associated ancestry cluster had fewer N-insertions in productive TCRs than the approximately 650-donor mean. Because counts were too low, 15 to 20 rarely observed V segments, including chromosome 9 orphons, were excluded from the earlier analysis of under 650 of the donors. In vitro tests confirmed that three of the cytomegalovirus-associated TCR beta chains recognize cytomegalovirus antigens. An earlier analysis of approximately 570 of the donors showed that most TCR beta V segments appeared in productive rearrangements either about 87% or about 30% of the time, which broadly matched IMGT annotations. In a later analysis, TCR association rates were found to vary across HLA loci, with the most associated TCRs seen for DRB1 alleles and the fewest for HLA-C alleles. Presence/absence analyses assumed roughly uniform sequencing depth across donors, an assumption that may not hold. Most TCR sequences were seen in very few donors, while some public TCRs were found in many individuals. In the study, about 150 TCR beta chains were listed as associated with cytomegalovirus. In this cohort, only TCR beta chains were sequenced, and detectable features were limited by the absence of alpha or paired-chain data. A later genetic analysis associated a missense DCLRE1C variant with V-gene and J-gene trimming of TCR beta chains, and an independent cohort replicated the association. A group of highly shared sequence variants was considered likely to be a technical artifact of the sequencing pipeline.

The V and J segments used are TRBV13 and TRBJ2-3, and TRBD2 matches 8 of the central bases. Sequenced sample: PBMCs. The TCR sequence derives from a woman between 18 and 30 years old in good health and CMV-seropositive. The CDR3 has the sequence CASSQGAGGTDTQYF. DNA sequence: TGTGCCAGCAGCCAAGGCGCGGGAGGTACAGATACGCAGTATTTT.